This TCR beta chain comes out of a study of cytomegalovirus exposure and HLA in healthy donors. Remarks on this clone: Its antigen is undetermined.

TCRdb keeps only in-frame clones here, not all; method: immunoSEQ multiplex PCR. This repertoire shows roughly 80,000 clones, 94% found once; its top ten account for less than 2.5%. The V end lost 2 bases, the J end lost 1 base, and 18 bases lay between the germline ends. The CDR3 runs 17 residues. From germline, CDR1 is MNHEY and CDR2 SMNVEV (reference sequence). Study findings and constraints: Researchers catalogued around 150 TCR beta chains as cytomegalovirus-associated.

Source material: PBMCs. V and J are TRBV27 and TRBJ2-7; a possible D gene is TRBD1 (6 bases). The TCR sequence derives from a woman under 30 in good health and CMV-seronegative. CDR3 sequence reads: CASSLVAWGQNSYEQYF. The CDR3 DNA follows: TGTGCCAGCAGTTTAGTGGCCTGGGGACAAAATTCCTACGAGCAGTACTTC.